This TCR beta chain was recovered during a study of cytomegalovirus exposure and HLA in healthy donors. General observations from the study: It was reportedly the case that the classifier diagnosed cytomegalovirus status with high specificity and sensitivity. Cytomegalovirus-associated status was assigned to approximately 160 TCR beta chains. The authors judged a highly shared variant cluster likely a sequencing artifact. Rarity characterized most TCR sequences, yet some public TCRs appeared in many donors.

The PCR made use of 60 Vbeta and 13 Jbeta primers. Clones were sequenced by immunoSEQ multiplex PCR, and TCRdb holds only the in-frame ones, with some missing. The data show around 63,000 clones, more than 65% seen once. The CDR3 covers 15 residues. Trimming cost V 5 bases and J 8 bases, with 18 bases left between them. Looked up from germline, CDR1 is MDHEN and CDR2 is SYDVKM. This clone was detected only once. What it recognizes is unknown. The chain carries TRBV28 and TRBJ1-4; D unclear. This TCR was sampled from a woman aged 25-40 years in good health and CMV-seronegative. Sequences were obtained from PBMCs. CDR3 DNA: TGTGCCAGCAGTCCCTCTTCGGGAGGAGTGGAAAAACTGTTTTTT. Translation: CASSPSSGGVEKLFF.